These T cell receptor beta chains were read from a single sample in a study of shared clonotypes between healthy human individuals. Assay: immunoSEQ multiplex PCR; the TCRdb copy retains only in-frame clones and omits some. Of about 1 million clones in the sample, around 74% were seen once. Material for sequencing was memory CD4+ T cells sorted from blood. The receptors come from a man younger than 30 in good health. Each CDR3 is given with its conserved first and last residue. D genes are given only for firm matches. Some rows mark clone size as missing; the rest say once, few, many or name a class of expanded clone.

D gene,J gene,clone size,V gene,CDR3 protein,CDR3 DNA
TRBD1,TRBJ2-7,-,TRBV19,CASSTSGTGGSYEQYF,TGTGCCAGTAGTACCTCCGGGACAGGGGGCTCCTACGAGCAGTACTTC
TRBD1,TRBJ1-5,-,TRBV15,CATSGSQGVQPQHF,TGTGCCACCAGCGGATCCCAGGGGGTGCAGCCCCAGCATTTT
TRBD1,TRBJ2-1,-,TRBV10-3,CAIRATGVDEQFF,TGTGCCATCAGGGCGACAGGGGTGGATGAGCAGTTCTTC
TRBD2,TRBJ2-2,-,TRBV2,CASSEAGTSGTGELFF,TGTGCCAGCAGTGAAGCGGGGACTAGCGGGACCGGGGAGCTGTTTTTT
-,TRBJ2-3,-,TRBV5-4,CASSFRRTSSTDTQYF,TGTGCCAGCAGCTTCAGACGGACCTCTAGCACAGATACGCAGTATTTT
TRBD1,TRBJ1-5,-,TRBV2,CASSGDRGGNQPQHF,TGTGCCAGCAGTGGGGACAGGGGAGGCAATCAGCCCCAGCATTTT
TRBD1,TRBJ1-1,few,TRBV10-3,CAITRTGSNTEAFF,TGTGCCATCACTAGGACAGGATCCAACACTGAAGCTTTCTTT
TRBD2,TRBJ2-2,few,TRBV5-1,CASSLDASGPTGELFF,TGCGCCAGCAGCTTGGATGCTAGCGGTCCGACCGGGGAGCTGTTTTTT
TRBD1,TRBJ1-2,-,TRBV4-1,CASSPTGTAVTF,TGCGCCAGCAGCCCGACCGGGACAGCGGTCACCTTC
TRBD1,TRBJ1-2,-,TRBV30,CAWSTGGKGYTF,TGTGCCTGGAGCACAGGGGGAAAAGGCTACACCTTC
TRBD2,TRBJ2-5,-,TRBV5-1,CASSSTLALWGETQYF,TGCGCCAGCAGCTCGACACTAGCGCTCTGGGGAGAGACCCAGTACTTC
-,TRBJ1-2,-,TRBV10-3,CAISESASADYGYTF,TGTGCCATCAGTGAGTCGGCCTCCGCGGACTATGGCTACACCTTC
TRBD1,TRBJ2-2,few,TRBV6-1,CASRSGTGVTGELFF,TGTGCCAGCAGATCCGGGACAGGGGTCACCGGGGAGCTGTTTTTT
-,TRBJ2-4,-,TRBV6-1,CASSEGPNIQYF,TGTGCCAGCAGTGAAGGTCCAAACATTCAGTACTTC
TRBD1,TRBJ2-7,-,TRBV18,CASSATGEEQYF,TGTGCCAGCTCAGCAACAGGGGAAGAGCAGTACTTC
-,TRBJ1-6,-,TRBV19,CASGGTVNSPLHF,TGTGCCAGCGGGGGGACGGTGAATTCACCCCTCCACTTT
TRBD1,TRBJ2-3,-,TRBV10-3,CAISGLEGGPDTQYF,TGTGCCATCAGTGGACTGGAAGGGGGCCCTGATACGCAGTATTTT
TRBD2,TRBJ2-1,-,TRBV5-1,CASSLRAGGPGEQFF,TGCGCCAGCAGCTTGAGGGCGGGAGGGCCCGGTGAGCAGTTCTTC
TRBD1,TRBJ2-3,-,TRBV6-1,CASSDRQGATDTQYF,TGTGCCAGCAGTGATAGGCAGGGGGCGACGGATACGCAGTATTTT
-,TRBJ2-7,-,TRBV30,CAWSVEGFLIYEQYF,TGTGCCTGGAGTGTAGAAGGCTTTTTGATCTACGAGCAGTACTTC
-,TRBJ2-3,-,TRBV10-3,CAINQVPTDTRYF,TGTGCCATCAATCAGGTTCCCACAGATACGCGGTATTTT